Listed here is a single TCR beta chain. This CDR3 region has 17 residues. CDR1 is SGHNT and CDR2 is YYREEE in the germline V gene (reference sequence). V lost 2 bases to trimming and J lost 15 bases, with 30 bases between them. Libraries were prepared by immunoSEQ multiplex PCR; TCRdb keeps only in-frame clonotypes and omits some of them. The sample carries some 180,000 clones, approximately 80% recorded once. These data originate in a study of blood T cell repertoires in COVID-19. The sequence came from a woman in her thirties or forties with COVID-19, enrolled during active disease. Sequenced input: peripheral blood. The chain carries TRBV5-4 and TRBJ2-4; D possibly corresponds to TRBD1 (6 bases). DNA of the CDR3: TGTGCCAGCAGCTTTGGGTTGGACAGCTTTGGGTTGAGTAGAAGGTACTTC. Its protein is CASSFGLDSFGLSRRYF.